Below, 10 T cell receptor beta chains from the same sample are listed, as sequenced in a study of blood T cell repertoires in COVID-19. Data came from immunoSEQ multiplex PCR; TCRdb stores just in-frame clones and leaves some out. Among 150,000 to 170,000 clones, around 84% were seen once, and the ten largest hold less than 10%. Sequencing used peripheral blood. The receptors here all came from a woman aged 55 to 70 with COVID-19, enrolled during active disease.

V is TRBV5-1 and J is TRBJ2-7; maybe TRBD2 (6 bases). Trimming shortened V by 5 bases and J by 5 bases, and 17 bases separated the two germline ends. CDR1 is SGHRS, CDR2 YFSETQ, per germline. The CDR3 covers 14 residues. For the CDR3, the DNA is TGCGCCAGCAGACGGACTACCCAATTGGACGAGCAGTACTTC. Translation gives CASRRTTQLDEQYF.

CDR3 sequence (DNA): TGTGCCAGCAGTGAAGTAATAATGGGAGGGATGAGGCCCCAGCATTTT. Translating gives CASSEVIMGGMRPQHF. V is TRBV6-1 and J is TRBJ1-5, with no clear D. The germline CDR1 and CDR2 sequences are MNHNS and SASEGT. This CDR3 spans 16 amino acids. Trimming removed 1 base from V and 9 bases from J, with 19 bases in between.

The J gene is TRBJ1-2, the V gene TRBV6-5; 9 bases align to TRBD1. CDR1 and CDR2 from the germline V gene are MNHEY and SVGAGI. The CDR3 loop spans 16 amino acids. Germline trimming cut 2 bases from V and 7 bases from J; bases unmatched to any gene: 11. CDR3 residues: CASSYTILQGASGYTF. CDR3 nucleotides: TGTGCCAGCAGTTACACCATCCTACAGGGGGCGAGTGGCTACACCTTC.

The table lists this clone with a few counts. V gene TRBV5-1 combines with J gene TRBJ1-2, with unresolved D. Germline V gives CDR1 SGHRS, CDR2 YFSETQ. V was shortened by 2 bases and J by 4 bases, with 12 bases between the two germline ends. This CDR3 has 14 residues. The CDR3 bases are TGCGCCAGCAGCTTTAATTCGGGGAGCTATGGCTACACCTTC. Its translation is CASSFNSGSYGYTF.

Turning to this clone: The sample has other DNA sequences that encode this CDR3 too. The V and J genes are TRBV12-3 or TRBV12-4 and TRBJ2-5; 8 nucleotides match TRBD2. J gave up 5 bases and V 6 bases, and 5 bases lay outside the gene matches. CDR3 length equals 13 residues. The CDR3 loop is CASSLSGVETQYF. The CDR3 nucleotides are TGTGCCAGCAGCCTTAGCGGGGTGGAGACCCAGTACTTC.

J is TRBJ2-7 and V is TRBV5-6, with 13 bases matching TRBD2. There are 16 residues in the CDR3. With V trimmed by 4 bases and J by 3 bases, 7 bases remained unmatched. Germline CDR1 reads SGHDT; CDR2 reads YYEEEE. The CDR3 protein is CASSRRTSGGNYEQYV. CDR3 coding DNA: TGTGCCAGCAGCCGCCGGACTAGCGGGGGCAACTACGAGCAGTACGTC.

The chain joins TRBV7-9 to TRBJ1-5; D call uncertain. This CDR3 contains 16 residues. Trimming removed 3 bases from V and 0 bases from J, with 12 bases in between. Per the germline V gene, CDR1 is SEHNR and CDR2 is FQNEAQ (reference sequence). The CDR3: CASSLYSTYSNQPQHF. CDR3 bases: TGTGCCAGCAGCTTGTACAGCACCTATAGCAATCAGCCCCAGCATTTT.

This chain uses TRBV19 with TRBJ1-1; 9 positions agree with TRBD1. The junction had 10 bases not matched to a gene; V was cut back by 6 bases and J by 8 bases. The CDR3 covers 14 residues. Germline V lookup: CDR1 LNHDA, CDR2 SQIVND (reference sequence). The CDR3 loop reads CASRPGTGLSEAFF. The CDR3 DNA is TGTGCCAGTAGGCCCGGGACAGGGCTTTCCGAAGCTTTCTTT.

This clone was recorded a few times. CDR3 bases: TGTGCCAGCAGTGAACTGGGGGAGGTTTCACCCCTCCACTTT. Translation: CASSELGEVSPLHF. The gene calls are TRBV2 and TRBJ1-6; D perhaps matches TRBD1 (5 bases). This CDR3 comprises 14 residues. With 2 bases removed from V and 9 bases from J, the gap between germline ends came to 11 bases. From germline, CDR1 is SNHLY and CDR2 FYNNEI.

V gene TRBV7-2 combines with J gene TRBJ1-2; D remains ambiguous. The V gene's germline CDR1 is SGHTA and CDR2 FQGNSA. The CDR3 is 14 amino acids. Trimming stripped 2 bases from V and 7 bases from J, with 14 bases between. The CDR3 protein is CASSLRGSEFGYTF. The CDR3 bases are TGTGCCAGCAGCTTACGAGGGTCTGAGTTTGGCTACACCTTC.